This TCR beta chain was identified during a study of blood T cell repertoires in COVID-19. On the study more broadly: Acute and convalescent COVID-19 samples came from the United States, Italy and Spain. T cells, B-cell-depleted T cells, or PBMCs supplied cDNA or gDNA.

Patients in Seattle were enrolled during active infection, then followed longitudinally. In the authors' methods: Amplified reference gene primers provided the basis for estimating nucleated cell counts. Produced via immunoSEQ multiplex PCR; TCRdb's table is partial and in-frame only. Clonal size and the V and J genes are those of that table, whereas D and trimming came from the DNA. The top ten hold approximately 10% of the sample, which has about 230,000 clones, approximately 84% seen once. Sequenced material: peripheral blood. The receptor was isolated from a man aged 45-65 years with COVID-19, enrolled during active disease.

In DNA, the CDR3 is TGTGCCAGCAGTGAGAGAGCGGGAGGGCCCTACGAGCAGTACTTC. Translated: CASSERAGGPYEQYF. The gene calls are TRBV6-1 and TRBJ2-7; TRBD2 matches at 10 bases. Per germline, CDR1 MNHNS and CDR2 SASEGT. The CDR3 totals 15 residues. V lost 3 bases to trimming and J lost 2 bases; unmatched junction nucleotides: 4.